This T cell receptor (beta chain) was captured in a study of cytomegalovirus exposure and HLA in healthy donors. The V end lost 6 bases, the J end lost 0 bases, and 15 bases lay between the germline ends. Germline CDR1 MDHEN, CDR2 SYDVKM. CDR3 size: 15 residues. Method: immunoSEQ multiplex PCR; TCRdb's copy keeps in-frame clones and lacks some. The table lists roughly 330,000 clones, roughly 87% of them singletons. The specimen was PBMCs. The source is a woman aged 25 to 39 in good health and CMV-seropositive. The gene calls are TRBV28 and TRBJ2-7; a weak D match, TRBD1 (6 bases). CDR3 amino acids: CASRPQGEGSYEQYF. The CDR3 DNA reads as TGTGCCAGCAGACCACAGGGAGAAGGCTCCTACGAGCAGTACTTC.